This entry lists 16 T cell receptor beta chains sequenced from one sample in a study of cytomegalovirus exposure and HLA in healthy donors. This PCR relied on a set of 60 Vbeta primers and 13 Jbeta primers. Assay: immunoSEQ multiplex PCR; the TCRdb copy retains only in-frame clones and omits some. Here the sample spans around 100,000 clones, around two thirds being singletons. Material for sequencing was PBMCs. The receptors come from a woman aged 45-59 years in good health and CMV-seronegative.

This chain's CDR3 is CASSRQGNPKQETQYF. DNA of the CDR3: TGCGCCAGCAGCCGACAGGGAAACCCCAAGCAAGAGACCCAGTACTTC. The chain recombines TRBV5-1 with TRBJ2-5; TRBD1 agrees at 7 bases. The CDR3 is 16 amino acids. Trimming at V came to 4 bases and at J to 2 bases, leaving 11 bases not matched to a gene. Looked up from germline, CDR1 is SGHRS and CDR2 is YFSETQ.

The rearrangement uses TRBV10-1 and TRBJ2-4, with TRBD1 matching over 8 bases. The CDR3 runs to 14 residues. J was trimmed by 3 bases and V by 11 bases; bases with no gene match: 9. Germline loops: CDR1 WNHNN, CDR2 SYGVQD (reference sequence). CDR3 residues: CAGMTGVDKNIQYF. Here the CDR3 DNA reads TGCGCCGGAATGACAGGGGTGGACAAAAACATTCAGTACTTC.

The chain recombines TRBV19 with TRBJ1-6, with 10 nucleotides matching TRBD1. V lost 8 bases to trimming and J lost 10 bases; unmatched junction nucleotides: 11. The CDR3 contains 15 residues. The germline V gene has CDR1 LNHDA and CDR2 SQIVND (reference sequence). The DNA for the CDR3 is TGTGCCAGTCGACCCGGGACAGGGGTGGACTCACCCCTCCACTTT. Translating it yields CASRPGTGVDSPLHF.

The DNA of the CDR3 is TGTGCCATACGGACTAGCGGGCTGTCCTACAATGAGCAGTTCTTC. Its translation: CAIRTSGLSYNEQFF. The rearrangement joins TRBV10-3 to TRBJ2-1; 11 bases align to TRBD2. The CDR3 runs 15 residues. Germline trimming cut 9 bases from V and 1 base from J; bases unmatched to any gene: 5. Germline V gene data show CDR1 as ENHRY and CDR2 as SYGVKD.

This rearrangement joins TRBV5-5 to TRBJ1-3; 7 nucleotides line up with TRBD1. The CDR3 is made up of 16 amino acids. V lost 0 bases, J lost 2 bases, and 5 bases stayed unmatched. Germline V lookup: CDR1 SGHKS, CDR2 YYEKEE (reference sequence). CDR3 DNA sequence: TGTGCCAGCAGCTTGGATCTACAGGGGACTGGAAACACCATATATTTT. Its protein product is CASSLDLQGTGNTIYF.

The chain combines TRBV6-5 with TRBJ2-1; a weak D match, TRBD2 (5 bases). The germline V gene encodes CDR1 MNHEY and CDR2 SVGAGI. The V end lost 6 bases, the J end lost 1 base, and 7 bases lay between the germline ends. CDR3 length: 13 amino acids. The CDR3 region is CASSGMSYNEQFF. CDR3 nucleotides: TGTGCCAGCAGCGGGATGTCCTACAATGAGCAGTTCTTC.

The chain joins TRBV27 to TRBJ1-1, with a possible D match to TRBD1 (6 bases). The V gene lost 2 bases and the J gene lost 0 bases, with 10 bases spanning the gap. The CDR3 runs 15 residues. The germline V gene encodes CDR1 MNHEY and CDR2 SMNVEV (reference sequence). CDR3 nucleotide sequence: TGTGCCAGCAGTTTAGGGGGACATTTGAACACTGAAGCTTTCTTT. It encodes CASSLGGHLNTEAFF.

CDR3 amino acids: CASSKNRQETQYF. As DNA, the CDR3 is TGTGCCAGTAGTAAAAACAGGCAAGAGACCCAGTACTTC. The chain carries TRBV19 and TRBJ2-5; D perhaps matches TRBD1 (5 bases). From germline, CDR1 is LNHDA and CDR2 SQIVND (reference sequence). The CDR3 contains 13 residues. V was cut by 4 bases and J by 2 bases, with 8 bases left in between.

The chain carries TRBV28 and TRBJ2-5, with 8 positions matching TRBD1. With V trimmed by 8 bases and J by 5 bases, 7 bases remained unmatched. CDR3 length: 13 residues. Germline V CDR1 and CDR2: MDHEN, SYDVKM. DNA for the CDR3: TGTGCCAGCCGCCGGACAGGGTCGGAGACCCAGTACTTC. This translates into CASRRTGSETQYF.

The chain links TRBV19 to TRBJ1-5, with a tentative D call TRBD1 (5 bases). This CDR3 contains 12 residues. Germline-derived CDR1 and CDR2 are LNHDA and SQIVND (reference sequence). V lost 1 base to trimming and J lost 9 bases, with 7 bases between them. The CDR3 DNA reads TGTGCCAGTAGTATAGTTCAGGGGCCCCAGCATTTT. It is translated as CASSIVQGPQHF.

The chain combines TRBV7-2 with TRBJ2-3, with D hard to call. CDR1 SGHTA and CDR2 FQGNSA come from the germline V gene. CDR3 length: 11 residues. Trimming shortened V by 3 bases and J by 5 bases, and 3 bases separated the two germline ends. CDR3 in amino acids: CASSFIDTQYF. CDR3 DNA: TGTGCCAGCAGCTTTATAGATACGCAGTATTTT.

The chain couples TRBV29-1 to TRBJ1-2; the D is unclear. The CDR3 contains 17 residues. V lost 0 bases and J lost 6, with 23 bases in between. CDR1 is SQVTM and CDR2 is ANQGSEA in the germline V gene. CDR3 nucleotide sequence: TGCAGCGTTGAAGACAGTGACGGAGTCCGCCATTCGAATGGCTACACCTTC. Translating it yields CSVEDSDGVRHSNGYTF.

V usage is TRBV4-1 and J usage is TRBJ1-1; 7 bases fit TRBD1. Germline values: CDR1 MGHRA, CDR2 YSYEKL. The CDR3 totals 18 residues. Losses at the gene ends were 0 bases for V and 7 bases for J; bases not matched to a gene: 17. CDR3 residues: CASSQDSGTVPSGSEAFF. The DNA of the CDR3 is TGCGCCAGCAGCCAAGACTCCGGGACAGTTCCATCGGGGAGTGAAGCTTTCTTT.

This clone was recorded a few times. The J gene is TRBJ2-3, the V gene TRBV6-5, with 8 bases identical to TRBD1. Germline trimming cut 5 bases from V and 3 bases from J; bases unmatched to any gene: 4. This CDR3 is 14 amino acids long. Per germline, CDR1 MNHEY and CDR2 SVGAGI. The DNA for the CDR3 is TGTGCCAGCAGTATAGGACAGGGTACAGATACGCAGTATTTT. Its translation is CASSIGQGTDTQYF.

This sequence joins TRBV7-9 and TRBJ1-2; the D is unclear. The V and J ends lost 2 bases and 7 bases respectively, with 5 bases between them. The V gene's germline CDR1 is SEHNR and CDR2 FQNEAQ (reference sequence). The CDR3 has 11 amino acids. The CDR3 DNA reads as TGTGCCAGCAGCTTAATGAGTGGCTACACCTTC. This gives the protein CASSLMSGYTF.

Only a few counts were recorded for this clone. The chain employs TRBV14 and TRBJ2-3; a possible D gene is TRBD1 (6 bases). Germline V gene data show CDR1 as SGHDN and CDR2 as FVKESK. V was shortened by 2 bases and J by 0 bases, with 15 bases between the two germline ends. The CDR3 covers 17 residues. The chain's CDR3 is CASSQYLGALSTDTQYF. The DNA for the CDR3 is TGTGCCAGCAGCCAATATCTGGGGGCCCTCAGCACAGATACGCAGTATTTT. Variable domain in full (rest from reference TRBV14 and TRBJ2-3): EAGVTQFPSHSVIEKGQTVTLRCDPISGHDNLYWYRRVMGKEIKFLLHFVKESKQDESGMPNNRFLAERTGGTYSTLKVQPAELEDSGVYFCASSQYLGALSTDTQYFGPGTRLTVL.